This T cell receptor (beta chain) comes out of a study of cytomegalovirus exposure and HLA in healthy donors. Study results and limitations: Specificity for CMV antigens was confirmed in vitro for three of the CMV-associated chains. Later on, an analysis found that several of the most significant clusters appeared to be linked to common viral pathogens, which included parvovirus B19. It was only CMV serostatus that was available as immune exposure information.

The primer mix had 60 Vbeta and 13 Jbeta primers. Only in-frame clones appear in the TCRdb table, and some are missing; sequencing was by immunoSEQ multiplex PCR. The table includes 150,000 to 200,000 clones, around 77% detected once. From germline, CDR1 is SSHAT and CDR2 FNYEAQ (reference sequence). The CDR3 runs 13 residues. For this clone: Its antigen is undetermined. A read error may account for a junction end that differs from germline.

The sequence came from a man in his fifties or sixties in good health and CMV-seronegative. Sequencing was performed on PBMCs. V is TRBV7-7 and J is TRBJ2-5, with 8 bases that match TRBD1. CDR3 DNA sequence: TGTGCTAGCAGCCCGGACAGGGCCGAGACCCAGTACTTC. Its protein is CASSPDRAETQYF.